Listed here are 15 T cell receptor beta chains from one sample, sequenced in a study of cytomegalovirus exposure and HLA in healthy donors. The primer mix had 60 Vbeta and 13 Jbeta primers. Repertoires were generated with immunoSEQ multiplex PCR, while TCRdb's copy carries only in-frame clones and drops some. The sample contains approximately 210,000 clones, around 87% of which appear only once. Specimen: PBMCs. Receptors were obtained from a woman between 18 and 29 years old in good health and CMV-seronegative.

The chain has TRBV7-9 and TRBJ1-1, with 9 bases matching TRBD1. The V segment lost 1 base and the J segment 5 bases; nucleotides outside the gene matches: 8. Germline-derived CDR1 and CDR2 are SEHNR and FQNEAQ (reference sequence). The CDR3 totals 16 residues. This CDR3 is CASSLDYRGQGTEAFF. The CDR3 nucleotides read TGTGCCAGCAGCTTAGACTACAGGGGGCAGGGGACTGAAGCTTTCTTT.

The CDR3 DNA reads TGCGCCAGCAGTCCGTCCCGTTCGGGGGAAAAACTGTTTTTT. Protein product: CASSPSRSGEKLFF. This rearrangement joins TRBV4-1 to TRBJ1-4; D is unresolved. The CDR3 runs to 14 residues. Trimming took off 6 bases at V and 8 bases at J, with 16 bases between the two ends. Germline CDR1 MGHRA, CDR2 YSYEKL.

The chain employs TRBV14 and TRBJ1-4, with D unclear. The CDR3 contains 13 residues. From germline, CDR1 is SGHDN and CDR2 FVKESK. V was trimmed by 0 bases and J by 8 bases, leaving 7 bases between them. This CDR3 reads CASSQELYEKLFF. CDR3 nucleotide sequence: TGTGCCAGCAGCCAAGAACTCTACGAAAAACTGTTTTTT.

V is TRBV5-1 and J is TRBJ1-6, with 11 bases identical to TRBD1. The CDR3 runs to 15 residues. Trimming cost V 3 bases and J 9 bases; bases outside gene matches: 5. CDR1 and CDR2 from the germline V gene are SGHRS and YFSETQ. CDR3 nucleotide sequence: TGCGCCAGCAGCTCAACGGGACAGGGGGGTTCACCCCTCCACTTT. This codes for CASSSTGQGGSPLHF.

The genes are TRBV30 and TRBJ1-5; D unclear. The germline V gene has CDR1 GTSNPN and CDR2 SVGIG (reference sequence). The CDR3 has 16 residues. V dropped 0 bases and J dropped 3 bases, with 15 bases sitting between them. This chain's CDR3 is CAWSVSPFGYNQPQHF. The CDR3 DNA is TGTGCCTGGAGTGTATCACCGTTCGGGTACAATCAGCCCCAGCATTTT.

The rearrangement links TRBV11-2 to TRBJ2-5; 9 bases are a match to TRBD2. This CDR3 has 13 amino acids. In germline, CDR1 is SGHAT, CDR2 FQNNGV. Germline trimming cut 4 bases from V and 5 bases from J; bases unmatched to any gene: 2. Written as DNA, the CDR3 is TGTGCCAGCAGCTCCGGACTAGCGGAGACCCAGTACTTC. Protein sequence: CASSSGLAETQYF.

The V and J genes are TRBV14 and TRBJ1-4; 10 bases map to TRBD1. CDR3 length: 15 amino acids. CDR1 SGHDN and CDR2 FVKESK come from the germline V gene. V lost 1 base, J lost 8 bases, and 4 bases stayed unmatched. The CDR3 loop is CASSQAWTGGEKLFF. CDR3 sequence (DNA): TGTGCCAGCAGCCAAGCATGGACAGGGGGGGAAAAACTGTTTTTT.

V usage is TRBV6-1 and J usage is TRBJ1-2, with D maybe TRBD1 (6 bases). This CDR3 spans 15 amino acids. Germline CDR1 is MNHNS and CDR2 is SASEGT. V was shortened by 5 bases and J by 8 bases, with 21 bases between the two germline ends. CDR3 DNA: TGTGCCAGCAGTCCATCTCTCCAGGGGAGAGGAGGCTACACCTTC. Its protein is CASSPSLQGRGGYTF.

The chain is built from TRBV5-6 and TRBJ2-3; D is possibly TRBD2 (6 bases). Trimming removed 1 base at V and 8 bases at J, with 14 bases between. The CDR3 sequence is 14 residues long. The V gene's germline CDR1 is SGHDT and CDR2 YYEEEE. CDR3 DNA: TGTGCCAGCAGCTTGCTGGCTGGACTAACTACGCAGTATTTT. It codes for CASSLLAGLTTQYF.

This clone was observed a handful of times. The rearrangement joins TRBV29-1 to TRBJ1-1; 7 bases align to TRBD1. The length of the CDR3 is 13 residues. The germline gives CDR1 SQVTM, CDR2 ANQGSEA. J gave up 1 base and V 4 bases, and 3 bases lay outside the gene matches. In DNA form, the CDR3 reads TGCAGCGTTGCCAGACAGGGGAACACTGAAGCTTTCTTT. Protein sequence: CSVARQGNTEAFF. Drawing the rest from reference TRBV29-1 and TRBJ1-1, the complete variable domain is SAVISQKPSRDICQRGTSLTIQCQVDSQVTMMFWYRQQPGQSLTLIATANQGSEATYESGFVIDKFPISRPNLTFSTLTVSNMSPEDSSIYLCSVARQGNTEAFFGQGTRLTVV.

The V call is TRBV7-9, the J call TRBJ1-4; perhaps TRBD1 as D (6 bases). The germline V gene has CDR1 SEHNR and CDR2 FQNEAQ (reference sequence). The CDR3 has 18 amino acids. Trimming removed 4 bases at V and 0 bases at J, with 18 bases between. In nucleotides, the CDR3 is TGTGCCAGCAGCTCCACGCCGGGACACCTAACAACTAATGAAAAACTGTTTTTT. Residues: CASSSTPGHLTTNEKLFF. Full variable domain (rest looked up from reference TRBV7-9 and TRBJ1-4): DTGVSQNPRHKITKRGQNVTFRCDPISEHNRLYWYRQTLGQGPEFLTYFQNEAQLEKSRLLSDRFSAERPKGSFSTLEIQRTEQGDSAMYLCASSSTPGHLTTNEKLFFGSGTQLSVL.

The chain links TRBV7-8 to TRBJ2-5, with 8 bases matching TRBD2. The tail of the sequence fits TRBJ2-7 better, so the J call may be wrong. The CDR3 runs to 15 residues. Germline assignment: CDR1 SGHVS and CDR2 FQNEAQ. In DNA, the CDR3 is TGTGCCAGCAGCTTAGTTGCGGGAGGCTCCTACGAGCAGTACTTC. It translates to CASSLVAGGSYEQYF.

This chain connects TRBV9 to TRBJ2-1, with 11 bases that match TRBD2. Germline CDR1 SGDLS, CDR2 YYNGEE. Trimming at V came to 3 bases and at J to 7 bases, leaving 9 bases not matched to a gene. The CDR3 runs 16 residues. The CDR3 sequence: CASSAISGGALNEQFF. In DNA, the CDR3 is TGTGCCAGCAGCGCTATTAGCGGGGGGGCCCTGAATGAGCAGTTCTTC.

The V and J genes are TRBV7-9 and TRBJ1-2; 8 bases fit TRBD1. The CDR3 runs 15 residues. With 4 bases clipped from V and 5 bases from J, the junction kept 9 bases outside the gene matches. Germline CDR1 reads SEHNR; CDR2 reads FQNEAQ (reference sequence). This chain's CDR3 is CASSSMGQGAYGYTF. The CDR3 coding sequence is TGTGCCAGCAGCTCGATGGGGCAGGGGGCTTATGGCTACACCTTC.

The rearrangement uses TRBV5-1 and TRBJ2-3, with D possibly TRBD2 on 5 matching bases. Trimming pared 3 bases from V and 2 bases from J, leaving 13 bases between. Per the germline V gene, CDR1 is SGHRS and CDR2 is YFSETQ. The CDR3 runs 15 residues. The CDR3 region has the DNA TGCGCCAGCAGCTACGGACTGAGTGACACAGATACGCAGTATTTT. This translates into CASSYGLSDTDTQYF.